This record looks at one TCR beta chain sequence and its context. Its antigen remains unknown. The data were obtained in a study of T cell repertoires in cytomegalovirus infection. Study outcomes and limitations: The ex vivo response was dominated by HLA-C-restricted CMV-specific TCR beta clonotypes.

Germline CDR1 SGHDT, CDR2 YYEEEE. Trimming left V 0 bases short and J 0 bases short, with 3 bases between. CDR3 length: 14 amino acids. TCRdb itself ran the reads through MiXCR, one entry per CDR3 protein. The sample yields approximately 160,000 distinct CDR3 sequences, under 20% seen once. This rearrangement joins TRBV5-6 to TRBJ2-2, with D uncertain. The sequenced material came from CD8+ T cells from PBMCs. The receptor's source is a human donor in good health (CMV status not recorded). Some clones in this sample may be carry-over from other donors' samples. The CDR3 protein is CASSLDSNTGELFF. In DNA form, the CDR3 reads TGTGCCAGCAGCTTGGATTCGAACACCGGGGAGCTGTTTTTT.